Sequencing of this T cell receptor (beta chain) was carried out in a study of blood T cell repertoires in COVID-19. Methods used by the authors: Estimates of nucleated cell counts were drawn from the amplification of reference gene primers. Profiling relied on immunoSEQ multiplex PCR, and the TCRdb table lists in-frame clones only, not all of them. V and J calls and clone size are given by that table; D and trimming were obtained from the DNA. Among roughly 180,000 clones listed, more than 75% were seen once. With V trimmed by 2 bases and J by 7 bases, 4 bases remained unmatched. Germline loops: CDR1 SGHAT, CDR2 FQNNGV. The CDR3 sequence is 13 residues long.

This chain uses TRBV11-2 with TRBJ2-5; 7 bases are shared with TRBD2. Sequenced: PBMCs or T cells enriched from blood (not recorded which). The TCR originated in a woman aged 30 to 39 who had recovered from COVID-19. The CDR3 spells CASSLRGLTTQYF. In DNA, the CDR3 is TGTGCCAGCAGCTTAAGGGGACTAACGACCCAGTACTTC.